The 11 T cell receptor beta chains given below trace back to one sample, sequenced in a study of control samples from healthy donors and cancer patients. Measured with immunoSEQ multiplex PCR; TCRdb has only the in-frame clones, and not every one. The sample records about 180,000 clones, more than 90% being singletons. The specimen was blood. These receptors were collected from a woman aged 40-49 years in good health.

V usage is TRBV5-4 and J usage is TRBJ1-4, with D hard to call. The germline V gene encodes CDR1 SGHNT and CDR2 YYREEE (reference sequence). There are 14 residues in the CDR3. V was clipped by 4 bases and J by 8 bases, with 15 bases between them. CDR3 DNA sequence: TGTGCCAGCAGCCGGCGGGCTGATAGCGAAAAACTGTTTTTT. This encodes CASSRRADSEKLFF. Together with reference TRBV5-4 and TRBJ1-4, the CDR3 gives the full variable domain: ETGVTQSPTHLIKTRGQQVTLRCSSQSGHNTVSWYQQALGQGPQFIFQYYREEENGRGNFPPRFSGLQFPNYSSELNVNALELDDSALYLCASSRRADSEKLFFGSGTQLSVL.

The chain combines TRBV6-6 with TRBJ1-5, with 8 bases that match TRBD1. The germline V gene has CDR1 MNHNY and CDR2 SVGAGI (reference sequence). The CDR3 is 14 residues long. Trimming removed 5 bases from V and 15 bases from J; junction bases left unmatched: 15. CDR3: CASSPRDRTNNPHF. CDR3 bases: TGTGCCAGCAGTCCCCGGGACAGGACAAATAATCCGCATTTT.

This clone was found once. The chain joins TRBV19 to TRBJ2-7, with TRBD2 identical over 8 bases. The V segment lost 3 bases and the J segment 2 bases; nucleotides outside the gene matches: 6. CDR3 length: 15 residues. Germline V CDR1 and CDR2: LNHDA, SQIVND (reference sequence). The CDR3 coding sequence is TGTGCCAGTAGTATGTGGGTCGGGGGGGCCTACGAGCAGTACTTC. Amino acid sequence: CASSMWVGGAYEQYF.

V and J are TRBV9 and TRBJ1-1; D is ambiguous. Trimming took 0 bases from V and 0 from J, leaving 6 bases between them. Germline lookup yields CDR1 SGDLS and CDR2 YYNGEE. CDR3 size: 14 residues. For the CDR3, the DNA is TGTGCCAGCAGCGTAGCGGCAGTGAACACTGAAGCTTTCTTT. It specifies CASSVAAVNTEAFF.

The J gene is TRBJ2-1, the V gene TRBV7-8; tentatively, D is TRBD1 (6 bases). The CDR3 totals 13 residues. Germline V gives CDR1 SGHVS, CDR2 FQNEAQ. The V end was cut by 4 bases, the J end by 4 bases, with 8 bases between. The CDR3 spells CASSSDRYNEQFF. CDR3 nucleotides: TGTGCCAGCAGCTCTGACAGGTACAATGAGCAGTTCTTC.

As concerns this clone: The same CDR3 can be traced to other DNA sequences in this sample. V and J are TRBV11-2 and TRBJ2-5, with D maybe TRBD2 (6 bases). V gave up 3 bases and J gave up 1 base, with 9 bases separating them. The germline CDR1 and CDR2 sequences are SGHAT and FQNNGV. CDR3 length: 14 residues. This chain's CDR3 is CASSLGGAQETQYF. The CDR3 DNA follows: TGTGCCAGCAGCTTGGGCGGGGCCCAAGAGACCCAGTACTTC.

V usage is TRBV11-2 and J usage is TRBJ1-3; TRBD1 is a possible D gene (6 bases). CDR3 length: 14 residues. From germline, CDR1 is SGHAT and CDR2 FQNNGV. V lost 1 base and J 4 bases, leaving 8 bases between the germline ends. The CDR3 DNA is TGTGCCAGCAGCTTAGGGACAGTCGGAAACACCATATATTTT. The encoded protein is CASSLGTVGNTIYF.

The V and J genes are TRBV7-8 and TRBJ2-1, with D possibly TRBD1 on 6 matching bases. Trimming removed 0 bases from V and 10 bases from J, with 10 bases in between. CDR3 length: 13 residues. Germline assignment: CDR1 SGHVS and CDR2 FQNEAQ. The CDR3 DNA reads as TGTGCCAGCAGCTTAGCGTCCGGGACAGAGCAGTTCTTC. It specifies CASSLASGTEQFF.

Turning to this clone: One junction end does not reproduce the germline sequence, and a read error may be involved. This chain joins TRBV7-3 and TRBJ1-2, with a weak D call TRBD1 (6 bases). The germline V gene encodes CDR1 SGHTA and CDR2 FQGTGA. This CDR3 is built from 15 residues. The DNA of the CDR3 is TGTGCCAGCAGCATAACAGGGTCCCAAAACTATGGCTACACCTTC. It yields the protein CASSITGSQNYGYTF.

The genes are TRBV29-1 and TRBJ1-6; no clear D. The CDR3 spans 12 residues. From germline, CDR1 is SQVTM and CDR2 ANQGSEA. V shed 7 bases and J shed 7 bases, with 11 bases lying between them. CDR3 sequence: CSGGNLNSPLHF. As DNA, the CDR3 is TGCAGCGGAGGGAACCTAAATTCACCCCTCCACTTT.

Only one count was recorded for this clone. The V call is TRBV3-1 (or the pseudogene TRBV3-2), the J call TRBJ1-3; D gene ambiguous. V lost 2 bases, J lost 2 bases, and 4 bases lay in between. CDR3 length: 13 amino acids. The germline V gene encodes CDR1 LGHDT and CDR2 YNNKEL (reference sequence). The CDR3 spells CASSQTTGNTIYF. CDR3 DNA: TGTGCCAGCAGCCAAACGACTGGAAACACCATATATTTT.